Shown below are 4 T cell receptor beta chains from a single sample sequenced in a study of cytomegalovirus exposure and HLA in healthy donors. The PCR had 60 Vbeta and 13 Jbeta primers. Measured with immunoSEQ multiplex PCR; TCRdb has only the in-frame clones, and not every one. This sample has tens of thousands of clones; around 79% occur once, and the top ten carry 3.5% to 5.5%. The sequenced sample consisted of PBMCs. All receptors come from a man aged 35 to 55 in good health and CMV-seronegative.

V gene TRBV6-1 combines with J gene TRBJ2-3; D is perhaps TRBD2 (6 bases). The CDR3 spans 16 residues. V was clipped by 2 bases and J by 2 bases, with 14 bases between them. Germline CDR1 reads MNHNS; CDR2 reads SASEGT. This CDR3 is CASSESWGGPTDTQYF. CDR3 DNA sequence: TGTGCCAGCAGTGAATCTTGGGGAGGTCCCACAGATACGCAGTATTTT.

The chain employs TRBV4-1 and TRBJ2-1; perhaps TRBD2 as D (5 bases). Trimming cost V 1 base and J 9 bases, with 16 bases left between them. This CDR3 comprises 15 residues. Germline V lookup: CDR1 MGHRA, CDR2 YSYEKL. CDR3 DNA sequence: TGCGCCAGCAGCCAAGTGGTGCAGCGAGGGAGTGAGCAGTTCTTC. It codes for CASSQVVQRGSEQFF.

This sequence joins TRBV13 and TRBJ2-7; possibly TRBD2 for D (5 bases). CDR1 is PRHDT and CDR2 is FYEKMQ in the germline V gene (reference sequence). Trimming removed 2 bases from V and 5 bases from J, with 19 bases in between. CDR3 length equals 16 residues. CDR3 nucleotides: TGTGCCAGCAGCTTATCGACCCCCGCGTCGCGGGACGAGCAGTACTTC. Translating it yields CASSLSTPASRDEQYF.

The chain uses TRBV30 and TRBJ2-1, with a weak D call TRBD1 (6 bases). V lost 1 base to trimming and J lost 14 bases, with 12 bases between them. CDR1 is GTSNPN, CDR2 SVGIG, per germline (reference sequence). There are 11 residues in the CDR3. In DNA form, the CDR3 reads TGTGCCTGGAGTGACAGGGAATGGGAGTTCTTC. This sequence encodes CAWSDREWEFF. The entire variable domain, with the rest obtained from reference TRBV30 and TRBJ2-1, is as follows: SQTIHQWPATLVQPVGSPLSLECTVEGTSNPNLYWYRQAAGRGLQLLFYSVGIGQISSEVPQNLSASRPQDRQFILSSKKLLLSDSGFYLCAWSDREWEFFGPGTRLTVL.